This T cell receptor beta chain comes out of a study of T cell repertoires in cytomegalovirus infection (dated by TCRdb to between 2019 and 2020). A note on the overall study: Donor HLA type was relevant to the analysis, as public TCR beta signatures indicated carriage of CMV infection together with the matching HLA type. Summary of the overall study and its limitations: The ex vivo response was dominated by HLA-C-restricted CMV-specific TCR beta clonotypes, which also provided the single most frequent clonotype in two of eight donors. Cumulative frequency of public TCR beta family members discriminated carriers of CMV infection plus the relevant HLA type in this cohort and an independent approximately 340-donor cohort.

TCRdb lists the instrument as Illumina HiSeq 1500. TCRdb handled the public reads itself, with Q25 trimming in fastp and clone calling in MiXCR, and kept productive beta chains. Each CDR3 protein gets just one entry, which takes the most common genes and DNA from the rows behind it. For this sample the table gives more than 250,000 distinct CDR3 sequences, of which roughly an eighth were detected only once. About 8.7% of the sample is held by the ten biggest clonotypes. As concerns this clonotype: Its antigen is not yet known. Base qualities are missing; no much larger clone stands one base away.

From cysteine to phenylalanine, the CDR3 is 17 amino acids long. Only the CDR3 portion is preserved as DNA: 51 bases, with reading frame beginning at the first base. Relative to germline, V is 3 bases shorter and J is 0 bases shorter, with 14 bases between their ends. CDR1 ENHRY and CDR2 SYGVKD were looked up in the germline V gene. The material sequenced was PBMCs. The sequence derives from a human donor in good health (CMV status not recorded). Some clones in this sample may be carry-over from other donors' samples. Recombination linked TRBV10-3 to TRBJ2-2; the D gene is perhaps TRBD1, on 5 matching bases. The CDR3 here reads CAISETTGHANTGELFF. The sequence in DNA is TGTGCCATCAGTGAAACCACAGGTCACGCGAACACCGGGGAGCTGTTTTTT.